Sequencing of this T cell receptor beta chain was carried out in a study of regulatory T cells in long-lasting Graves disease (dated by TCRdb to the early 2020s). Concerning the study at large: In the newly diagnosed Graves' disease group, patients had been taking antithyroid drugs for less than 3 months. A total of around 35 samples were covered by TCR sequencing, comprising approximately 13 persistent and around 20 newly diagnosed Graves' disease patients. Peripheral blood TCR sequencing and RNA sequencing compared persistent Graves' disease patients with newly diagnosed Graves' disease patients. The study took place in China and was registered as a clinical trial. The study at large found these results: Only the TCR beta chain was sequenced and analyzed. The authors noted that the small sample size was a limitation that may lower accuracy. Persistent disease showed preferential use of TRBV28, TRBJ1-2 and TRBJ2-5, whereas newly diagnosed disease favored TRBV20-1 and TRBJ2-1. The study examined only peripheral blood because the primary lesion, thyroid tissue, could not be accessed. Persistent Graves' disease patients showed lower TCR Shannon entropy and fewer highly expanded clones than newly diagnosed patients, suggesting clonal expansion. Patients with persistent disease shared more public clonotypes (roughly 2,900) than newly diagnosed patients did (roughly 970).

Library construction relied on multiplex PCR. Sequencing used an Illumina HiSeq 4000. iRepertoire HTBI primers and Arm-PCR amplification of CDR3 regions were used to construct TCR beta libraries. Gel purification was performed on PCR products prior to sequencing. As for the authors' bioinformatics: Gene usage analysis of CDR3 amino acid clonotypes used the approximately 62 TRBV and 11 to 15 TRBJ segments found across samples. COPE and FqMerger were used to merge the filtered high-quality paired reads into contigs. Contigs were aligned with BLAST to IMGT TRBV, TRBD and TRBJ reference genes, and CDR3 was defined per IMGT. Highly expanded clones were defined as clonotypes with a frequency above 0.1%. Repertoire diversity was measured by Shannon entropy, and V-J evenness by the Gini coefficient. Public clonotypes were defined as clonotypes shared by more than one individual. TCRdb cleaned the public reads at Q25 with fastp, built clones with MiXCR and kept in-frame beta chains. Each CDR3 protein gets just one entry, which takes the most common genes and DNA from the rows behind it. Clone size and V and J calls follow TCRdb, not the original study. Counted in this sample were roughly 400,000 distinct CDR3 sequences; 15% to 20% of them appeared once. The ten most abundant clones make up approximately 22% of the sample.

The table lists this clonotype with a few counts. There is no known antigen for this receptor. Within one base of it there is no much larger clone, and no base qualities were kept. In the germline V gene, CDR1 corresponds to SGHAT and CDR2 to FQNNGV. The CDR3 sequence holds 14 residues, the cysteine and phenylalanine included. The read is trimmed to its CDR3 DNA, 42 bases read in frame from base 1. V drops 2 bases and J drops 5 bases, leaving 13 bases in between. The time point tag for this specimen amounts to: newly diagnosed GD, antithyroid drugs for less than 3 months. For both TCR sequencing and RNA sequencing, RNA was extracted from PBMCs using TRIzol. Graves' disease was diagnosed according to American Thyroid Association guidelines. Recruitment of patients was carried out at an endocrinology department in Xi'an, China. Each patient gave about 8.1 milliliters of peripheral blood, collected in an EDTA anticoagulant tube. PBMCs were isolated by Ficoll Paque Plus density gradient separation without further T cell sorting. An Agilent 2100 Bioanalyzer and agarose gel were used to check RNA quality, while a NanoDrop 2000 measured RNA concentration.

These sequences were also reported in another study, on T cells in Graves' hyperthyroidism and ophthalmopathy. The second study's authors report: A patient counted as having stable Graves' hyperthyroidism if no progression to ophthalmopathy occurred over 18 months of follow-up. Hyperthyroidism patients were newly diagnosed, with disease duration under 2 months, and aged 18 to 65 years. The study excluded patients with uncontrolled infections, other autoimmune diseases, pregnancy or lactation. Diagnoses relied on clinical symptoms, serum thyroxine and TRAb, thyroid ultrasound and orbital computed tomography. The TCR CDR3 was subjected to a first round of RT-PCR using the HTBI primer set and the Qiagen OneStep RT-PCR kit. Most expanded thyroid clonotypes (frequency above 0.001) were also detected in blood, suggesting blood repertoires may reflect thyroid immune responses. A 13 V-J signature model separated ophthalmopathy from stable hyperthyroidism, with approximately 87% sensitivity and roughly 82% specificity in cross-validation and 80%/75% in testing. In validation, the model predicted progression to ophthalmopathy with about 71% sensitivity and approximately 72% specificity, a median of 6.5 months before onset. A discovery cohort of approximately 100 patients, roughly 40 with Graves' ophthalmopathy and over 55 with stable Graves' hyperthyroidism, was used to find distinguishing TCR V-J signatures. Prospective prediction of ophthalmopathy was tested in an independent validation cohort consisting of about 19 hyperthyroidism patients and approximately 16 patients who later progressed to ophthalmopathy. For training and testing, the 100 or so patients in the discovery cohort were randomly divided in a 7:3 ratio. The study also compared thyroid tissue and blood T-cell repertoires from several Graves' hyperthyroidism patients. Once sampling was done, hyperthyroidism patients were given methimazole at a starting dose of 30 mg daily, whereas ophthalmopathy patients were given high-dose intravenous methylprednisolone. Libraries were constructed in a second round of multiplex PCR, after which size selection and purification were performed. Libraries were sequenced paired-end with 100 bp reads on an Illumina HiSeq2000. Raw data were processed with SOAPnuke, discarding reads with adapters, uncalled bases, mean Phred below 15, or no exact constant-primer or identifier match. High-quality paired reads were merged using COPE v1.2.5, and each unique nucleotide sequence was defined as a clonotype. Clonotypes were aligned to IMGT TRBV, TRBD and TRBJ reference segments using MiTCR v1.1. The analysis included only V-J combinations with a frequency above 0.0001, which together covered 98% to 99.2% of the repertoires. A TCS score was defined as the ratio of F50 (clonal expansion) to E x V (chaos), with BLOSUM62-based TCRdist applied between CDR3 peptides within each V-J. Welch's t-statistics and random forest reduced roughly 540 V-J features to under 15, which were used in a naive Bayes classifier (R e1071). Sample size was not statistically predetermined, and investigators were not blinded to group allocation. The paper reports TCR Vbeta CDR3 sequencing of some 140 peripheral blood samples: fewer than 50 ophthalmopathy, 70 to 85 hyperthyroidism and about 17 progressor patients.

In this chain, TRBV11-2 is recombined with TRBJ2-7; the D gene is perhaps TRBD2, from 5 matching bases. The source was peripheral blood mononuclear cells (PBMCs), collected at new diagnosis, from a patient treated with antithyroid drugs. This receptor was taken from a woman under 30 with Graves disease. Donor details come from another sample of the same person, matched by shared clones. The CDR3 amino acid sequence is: CASSLFVGENEQYF. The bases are TGTGCCAGCAGCTTATTTGTGGGAGAGAACGAGCAGTACTTC.